Below, one T cell receptor (beta chain) is given with its context. These data belong to a study of shared clonotypes between healthy human individuals. Repertoires were generated with immunoSEQ multiplex PCR, while TCRdb's copy carries only in-frame clones and drops some. The data hold some 2,000,000 clones, with approximately 95% observed a single time. With 1 base removed from V and 0 bases from J, the gap between germline ends came to 9 bases. Germline V gene lookup returns CDR1 KGHSH and CDR2 LQKENI. This CDR3 region has 15 residues. V gene TRBV18 combines with J gene TRBJ1-2; D remains unclear. The TCR was taken from a man between 18 and 35 years old in good health. The sequenced material came from naive CD4+ T cells sorted from blood. Subset meaning: CD45RA+ positively selected. The CDR3 DNA follows: TGTGCCAGCTCACCACGTCCAGACCCTAACTATGGCTACACCTTC. As protein: CASSPRPDPNYGYTF.